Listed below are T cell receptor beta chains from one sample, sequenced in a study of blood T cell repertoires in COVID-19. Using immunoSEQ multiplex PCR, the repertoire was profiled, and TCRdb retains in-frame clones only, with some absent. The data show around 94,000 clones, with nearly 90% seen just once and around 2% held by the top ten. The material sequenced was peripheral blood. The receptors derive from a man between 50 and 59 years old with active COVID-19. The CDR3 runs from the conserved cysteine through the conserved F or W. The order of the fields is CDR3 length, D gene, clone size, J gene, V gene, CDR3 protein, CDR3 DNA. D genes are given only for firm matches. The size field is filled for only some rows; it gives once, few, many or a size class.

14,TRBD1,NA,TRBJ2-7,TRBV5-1,CASSPWDRSYEQYF,TGCGCCAGCAGCCCCTGGGACAGGAGTTACGAGCAGTACTTC
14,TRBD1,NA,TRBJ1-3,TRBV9,CASSGDGTGYTIYF,TGTGCCAGCAGCGGGGATGGGACAGGGTACACCATATATTTT
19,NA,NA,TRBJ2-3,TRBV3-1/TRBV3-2,CASSQRWRGPAQYTDTQYF,TGTGCCAGCAGCCAACGTTGGCGGGGGCCTGCACAGTACACAGATACGCAGTATTTT
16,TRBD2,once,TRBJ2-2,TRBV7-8,CASSLAPGLAAGELFF,TGTGCCAGCAGCTTAGCGCCGGGACTAGCGGCCGGGGAGCTGTTTTTT
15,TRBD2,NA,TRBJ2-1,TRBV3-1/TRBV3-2,CASSLGLAGGLEQFF,TGTGCCAGCAGCCTCGGACTAGCGGGGGGGCTTGAGCAGTTCTTC
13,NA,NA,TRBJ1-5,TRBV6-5,CASIQGHNQPQHF,TGTGCCAGCATACAGGGACACAATCAGCCCCAGCATTTT
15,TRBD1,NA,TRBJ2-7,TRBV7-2,CASSPGTGLPYEQYF,TGTGCCAGCAGCCCCGGGACAGGGTTGCCCTACGAGCAGTACTTC
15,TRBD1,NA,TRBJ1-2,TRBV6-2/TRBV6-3,CASSSPGQGARGYTF,TGTGCCAGCAGTTCGCCCGGGCAGGGGGCGCGAGGCTACACCTTC
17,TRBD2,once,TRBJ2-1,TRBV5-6,CASSRQRTSGTYNEQFF,TGTGCCAGCAGCCGACAACGAACTAGCGGAACCTACAATGAGCAGTTCTTC
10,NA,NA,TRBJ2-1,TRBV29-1,CSVQGREQFF,TGCAGCGTCCAGGGCAGAGAGCAGTTCTTC
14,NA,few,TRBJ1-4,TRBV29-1,CSVEERGRGEKLFF,TGCAGCGTTGAAGAGAGAGGGAGAGGTGAAAAACTGTTTTTT
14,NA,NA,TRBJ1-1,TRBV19,CASSTQGMNTEAFF,TGTGCCAGTAGTACACAGGGAATGAACACTGAAGCTTTCTTT
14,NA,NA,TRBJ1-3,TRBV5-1,CASSGDTFGNTIYF,TGCGCCAGCAGCGGGGACACGTTCGGAAACACCATATATTTT
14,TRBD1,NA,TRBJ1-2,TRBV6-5,CASTQRGQAGGYTF,TGTGCCAGCACCCAAAGGGGACAGGCGGGGGGCTACACCTTC
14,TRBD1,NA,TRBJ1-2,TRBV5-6,CASSLEDRENGYTF,TGTGCCAGCAGCTTGGAAGACAGGGAGAACGGCTACACCTTC
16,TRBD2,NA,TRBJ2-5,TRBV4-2,CASSQKPGLAEETQYF,TGTGCCAGCAGCCAAAAACCGGGACTAGCGGAAGAGACCCAGTACTTC
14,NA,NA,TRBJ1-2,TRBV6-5,CASRSQQGPYGYTF,TGTGCCAGCAGATCACAACAGGGACCCTATGGCTACACCTTC
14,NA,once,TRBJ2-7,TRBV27,CASSHRGITYEQYF,TGTGCCAGCAGTCATAGAGGGATCACCTACGAGCAGTACTTC
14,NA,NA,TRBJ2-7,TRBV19,CASSRPGFAYEQYF,TGTGCCAGTAGTAGACCGGGATTCGCCTACGAGCAGTACTTC
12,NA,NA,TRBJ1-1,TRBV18,CASSREGTEAFF,TGTGCCAGCTCACGGGAGGGGACGGAAGCTTTCTTT
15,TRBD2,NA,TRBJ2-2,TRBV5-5,CASSYPSGGARELFF,TGTGCCAGCAGCTATCCCAGCGGGGGGGCAAGGGAGCTGTTTTTT
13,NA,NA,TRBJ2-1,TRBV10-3,CATSRGPNNEQFF,TGTGCCACTTCCCGTGGGCCTAACAATGAGCAGTTCTTC
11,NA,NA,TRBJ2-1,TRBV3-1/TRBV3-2,CASSHRDVQFF,TGTGCCAGCAGCCACAGGGATGTGCAGTTCTTC
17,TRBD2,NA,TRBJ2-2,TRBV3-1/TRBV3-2,CASSPGLAGGAAGELFF,TGTGCCAGCAGCCCGGGGCTAGCGGGGGGGGCCGCCGGGGAGCTGTTTTTT
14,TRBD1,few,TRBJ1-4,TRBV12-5,CASGLGQGRERLFF,TGTGCTAGTGGTTTGGGACAGGGGAGGGAAAGGCTGTTTTTT
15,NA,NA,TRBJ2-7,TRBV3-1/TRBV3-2,CASSPSLDNTYEQYF,TGTGCCAGCAGCCCAAGCCTGGACAACACCTACGAGCAGTACTTC
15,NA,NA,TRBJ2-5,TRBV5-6,CASSSRTIYQETQYF,TGTGCCAGCAGCTCCCGGACTATCTATCAAGAGACCCAGTACTTC
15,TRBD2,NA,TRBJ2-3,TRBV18,CASSRGGLATDTQYF,TGTGCCAGCTCCCGCGGAGGACTAGCCACAGATACGCAGTATTTT
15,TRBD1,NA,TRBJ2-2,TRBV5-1,CASSLSTGSTGELFF,TGCGCCAGCAGCCTTTCGACAGGGTCAACCGGGGAACTGTTTTTT
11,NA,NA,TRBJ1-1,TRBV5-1,CASSLGRGAFF,TGCGCCAGCAGCTTGGGCCGGGGGGCTTTCTTT
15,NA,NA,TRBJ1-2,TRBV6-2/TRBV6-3,CASSTSSDLSRGYTF,TGTGCCAGCAGTACCTCCTCCGATTTAAGCCGGGGCTACACCTTC
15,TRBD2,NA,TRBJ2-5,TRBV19,CASSILSGGFETQYF,TGTGCCAGTAGTATCCTTAGCGGGGGATTCGAGACCCAGTACTTC
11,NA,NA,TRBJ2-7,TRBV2,CASREGAGQYF,TGTGCCAGCAGGGAGGGGGCGGGGCAGTACTTC